The 19 T cell receptor beta chains presented below share a single source sample, sequenced in a study of blood T cell repertoires in COVID-19. TCRdb keeps only in-frame clones here, not all; method: immunoSEQ multiplex PCR. The repertoire holds about 110,000 clones, more than 75% seen once, with less than 4% in the top ten. What was sequenced was peripheral blood. Receptor source: a woman in her fifties or sixties with acute or convalescent COVID-19.

This chain uses TRBV15 with TRBJ2-5; TRBD2 matches at 11 bases. V trimming: 5 bases; J trimming: 9 bases; junction bases outside the gene matches: 8. CDR1 is LNHNV, CDR2 YYDKDF, per germline (reference sequence). This CDR3 contains 14 residues. CDR3 sequence: CATSGGLAAMSQYF. CDR3 bases: TGTGCCACCAGCGGGGGACTAGCGGCCATGTCCCAGTACTTC. The complete variable domain, with remaining parts taken from reference TRBV15 and TRBJ2-5, reads DAMVIQNPRYQVTQFGKPVTLSCSQTLNHNVMYWYQQKSSQAPKLLFHYYDKDFNNEADTPDNFQSRRPNTSFCFLDIRSPGLGDTAMYLCATSGGLAAMSQYFGPGTRLLVL.

The chain uses TRBV27 and TRBJ2-2; D might be TRBD2 (7 bases). Trimming pared 5 bases from V and 5 bases from J, leaving 24 bases between. The CDR3 length is 18 residues. Germline CDR1 MNHEY, CDR2 SMNVEV (reference sequence). CDR3: CASSPLRGGPFKTGELFF. In nucleotides, the CDR3 is TGTGCCAGCAGTCCCCTTAGGGGGGGACCCTTTAAAACCGGGGAGCTGTTTTTT.

The V call is TRBV19, the J call TRBJ1-3; D gene uncertain. Germline lookup yields CDR1 LNHDA and CDR2 SQIVND (reference sequence). V lost 6 bases, J lost 4 bases, and 13 bases lay in between. CDR3 length: 14 residues. The CDR3 DNA reads TGTGCCAGTAGCACCGGGAGGAGCGGAAACACCATATATTTT. The encoded protein is CASSTGRSGNTIYF.

J is TRBJ1-1 and V is TRBV4-2; 10 nucleotides align to TRBD1. The CDR3 is 16 residues long. The J segment lost 5 bases and the V segment lost 3 bases, leaving 9 bases of the junction unmatched. In germline, CDR1 is LGHNA, CDR2 YNFKEQ. The CDR3 bases are TGTGCCAGCAGCCAGCCCGCCGGGACAGGGGTTACTGAAGCTTTCTTT. Translating gives CASSQPAGTGVTEAFF.

The chain uses TRBV6-5 and TRBJ1-5; D possibly corresponds to TRBD1 (5 bases). The CDR3 covers 15 residues. Deletions cut 4 bases from V and 5 bases from J, with 15 bases between. Germline V gene data show CDR1 as MNHEY and CDR2 as SVGAGI. CDR3 in DNA: TGTGCCAGCAGTTCCCGTTGGGGGGGTGATCAGCCCCAGCATTTT. Its translation is CASSSRWGGDQPQHF.

The V and J genes are TRBV19 and TRBJ1-2; D remains unclear. This CDR3 contains 15 residues. Trimming cost V 5 bases and J 5 bases, with 18 bases left between them. The V gene's germline CDR1 is LNHDA and CDR2 SQIVND (reference sequence). The CDR3 DNA reads as TGTGCCAGTAGTGACCCGGGAACGGCGGGGTATGGCTACACCTTC. It yields the protein CASSDPGTAGYGYTF.

This rearrangement joins TRBV6-2 or TRBV6-3 to TRBJ2-5, with TRBD2 matching over 15 bases. Germline V gives CDR1 MNHEY, CDR2 SVGEGT. The CDR3 is 15 amino acids. V was pared by 5 bases and J by 4 bases, with 2 bases of the junction left unmatched. DNA for the CDR3: TGTGCCAGCAGTCCGGGACTAGCGGGAGGAGAGACCCAGTACTTC. Protein product: CASSPGLAGGETQYF.

This clone has only a few counts. The gene calls are TRBV6-6 and TRBJ2-7; TRBD1 agrees at 7 bases. From germline, CDR1 is MNHNY and CDR2 SVGAGI (reference sequence). The CDR3 has 16 residues. V was pared by 5 bases and J by 3 bases, with 13 bases of the junction left unmatched. The CDR3: CASSPRGQASDYEQYF. DNA for the CDR3: TGTGCCAGCAGTCCCCGCGGACAGGCCTCCGACTACGAGCAGTACTTC.

The chain employs TRBV6-1 and TRBJ1-2, with D tentatively TRBD1 (6 bases). V was trimmed by 1 base and J by 7 bases, leaving 16 bases between them. CDR3 size: 15 residues. The germline V gene encodes CDR1 MNHNS and CDR2 SASEGT. DNA of the CDR3: TGTGCCAGCAGTGAAGTGAGCCAGGGGACCGCTGGCTACACCTTC. Translating it yields CASSEVSQGTAGYTF.

The chain joins TRBV11-2 to TRBJ1-1, with 9 bases aligning to TRBD1. Germline V lookup: CDR1 SGHAT, CDR2 FQNNGV. The CDR3 runs to 17 residues. The ends lost 1 base at V and 0 bases at J; junction bases unmatched: 6. The CDR3 spells CASSLGVTGGLNTEAFF. The CDR3 region has the DNA TGTGCCAGCAGCTTAGGCGTAACAGGGGGCTTGAACACTGAAGCTTTCTTT.

This chain links TRBV11-2 with TRBJ2-7; unclear D gene. Trimming took off 5 bases at V and 3 bases at J, with 8 bases between the two ends. The CDR3 has 12 amino acids. Germline V gives CDR1 SGHAT, CDR2 FQNNGV. CDR3 protein: CASSQSHYEQYF. The CDR3 bases are TGTGCCAGCAGCCAATCCCACTACGAGCAGTACTTC.

This chain connects TRBV6-5 to TRBJ2-7; 8 positions agree with TRBD1. CDR3 length: 15 amino acids. The germline gives CDR1 MNHEY, CDR2 SVGAGI. With 5 bases clipped from V and 4 bases from J, the junction kept 10 bases outside the gene matches. As DNA, the CDR3 is TGTGCCAGCAGTCAACAGGGGGGCAGGGGTTACGAGCAGTACTTC. This sequence encodes CASSQQGGRGYEQYF.

The chain couples TRBV7-8 to TRBJ2-7; D gene ambiguous. Looked up from germline, CDR1 is SGHVS and CDR2 is FQNEAQ. The ends were cut back, 2 bases at V and 5 bases at J, with 13 bases in the middle. CDR3 length: 14 amino acids. In nucleotides, the CDR3 is TGTGCCAGCAGCTTAACCCTCCTAGTAAACGAGCAGTACTTC. It codes for CASSLTLLVNEQYF.

This rearrangement joins TRBV5-5 to TRBJ1-3; D is unclear. Germline lookup yields CDR1 SGHKS and CDR2 YYEKEE (reference sequence). V was shortened by 4 bases and J by 0 bases, with 11 bases between the two germline ends. The CDR3 runs 15 residues. CDR3 bases: TGTGCCAGCAGCACTGGGCCCAACTCTGGAAACACCATATATTTT. It encodes CASSTGPNSGNTIYF.

The rearrangement uses TRBV24-1 and TRBJ2-3, with D maybe TRBD2 (11 bases). Germline V CDR1 and CDR2: KGHDR, SFDVKD. Trimming stripped 4 bases from V and 4 bases from J, with 20 bases between. The CDR3 has 17 residues. CDR3 protein: CATSEPTSGTGADTQYF. CDR3 DNA sequence: TGTGCCACCAGTGAACCGACTAGCGGGACAGGGGCAGATACGCAGTATTTT.

This rearrangement joins TRBV28 to TRBJ2-1, with TRBD2 matching 11 bases. The CDR3 totals 15 residues. V lost 6 bases, J lost 6 bases, and 7 bases stayed unmatched. CDR1 and CDR2 from the germline V gene are MDHEN and SYDVKM. The CDR3 DNA is TGTGCCAGCAGCCAGCCTACTAGCGGGAGCAATGAGCAGTTCTTC. It is translated as CASSQPTSGSNEQFF.

The rearrangement uses TRBV7-2 and TRBJ1-1, with a possible D match to TRBD1 (6 bases). The CDR3 loop spans 15 amino acids. CDR1 is SGHTA and CDR2 is FQGNSA in the germline V gene. Trimming removed 2 bases at V and 0 bases at J, with 10 bases between. This chain's CDR3 is CASSLTQGMNTEAFF. The CDR3 coding sequence is TGTGCCAGCAGCTTAACACAGGGAATGAACACTGAAGCTTTCTTT.

This clone was seen a single time. V is TRBV28 and J is TRBJ1-6, with no clear D. Trimming shortened V by 6 bases and J by 7 bases, and 10 bases separated the two germline ends. The CDR3 is 13 amino acids. Germline V gives CDR1 MDHEN, CDR2 SYDVKM. CDR3 loop: CASSPPVNSPLHF. The CDR3 bases are TGTGCCAGCAGCCCGCCAGTGAATTCACCCCTCCACTTT.

This sequence joins TRBV28 and TRBJ1-1; 9 bases are a match to TRBD1. Germline lookup yields CDR1 MDHEN and CDR2 SYDVKM. The V gene end was trimmed by 3 bases and the J gene end by 2 bases; junction bases not matched to a gene: 7. There are 16 residues in the CDR3. As DNA, the CDR3 is TGTGCCAGCAGTTTTTCCGCGGGACAGGGCAACACTGAAGCTTTCTTT. Its translation is CASSFSAGQGNTEAFF.